This TCR beta chain was found in a study of blood T cell repertoires in COVID-19. Looking at the study overall: Material from acute and convalescent COVID-19 was sourced from the United States, Italy and Spain. PBMCs, B-cell-depleted T cells, or T cells provided the cDNA or gDNA that made up the material.

Cohort placement rested on clinical history that participants reported themselves. For recovered donors of Cohort 3, there were two negative PCRs, clearance, or symptom resolution. Sequencing used immunoSEQ multiplex PCR; TCRdb keeps in-frame clones, though not all of them. The sample includes approximately 200,000 clones, approximately 90% of them seen just once. In germline, CDR1 is SEHNR, CDR2 FQNEAQ (reference sequence). Between the trimmed V and J ends, which lost 2 bases and 5 bases, there was a span of 10 bases. The CDR3 extends over 14 amino acids. The V call is TRBV7-9, the J call TRBJ1-5; D remains unclear. Sequenced input: PBMCs or T cells enriched from blood (not recorded which). This TCR was recovered from a woman aged 25 to 39 who had recovered from COVID-19. The CDR3 DNA reads as TGTGCCAGCAGCTTACAATCAGGTGATCAGCCCCAGCATTTT. As protein: CASSLQSGDQPQHF.